The sample holds one count of the clone carrying this T cell receptor (beta chain). Its matching antigen is unknown. The data belong to a study of CD8 T cells in ankylosing spondylitis. V trimming: 0 bases; J trimming: 5 bases; junction bases outside the gene matches: 8. This CDR3 spans 15 amino acids. CDR1 is DFQATT and CDR2 is SNEGSKA in the germline V gene (reference sequence). General observations from the study: A TCR beta motif made of eight highly homologous variants seemed typical of ankylosing spondylitis blood. Reportedly, disease-linked clones are significantly enriched in ankylosing spondylitis patients' matched synovial fluid.

With molecular barcodes, quantitative 5'-RACE was used to make the TCR beta libraries. TCRdb reanalysed the 5' RACE reads using MiXCR and keeps one entry per CDR3 protein. The profile shows some 240,000 distinct CDR3 sequences, 20% to 30% of them singletons. The receptor was isolated from a male donor with ankylosing spondylitis or in good health (not recorded which). Sample: blood, either unsorted or a sorted T cell fraction (not recorded which). This chain links TRBV20-1 with TRBJ2-5, with TRBD1 matching over 8 bases. The CDR3 region is CSARDVRTGQETQYF. CDR3 DNA: TGCAGTGCTAGAGATGTGAGGACAGGGCAGGAGACCCAGTACTTC.